These 24 T cell receptor beta chains were all obtained from the same sample, sequenced in a study of blood T cell repertoires in COVID-19. Sequencing was performed with immunoSEQ multiplex PCR; in TCRdb, only in-frame clones are kept and a portion is missing. This table holds approximately 99,000 clones, around 79% found once. Sequencing was performed on peripheral blood. The receptors were sampled from a woman older than 75 with active or convalescent COVID-19.

Points on this clone: At the DNA level, this CDR3 is encoded by other sequences in the same sample as well. The V call is TRBV5-1, the J call TRBJ1-1, with TRBD1 as a possible D gene (6 bases). This CDR3 comprises 14 residues. Trimming took 5 bases from V and 1 from J, leaving 12 bases between them. Germline CDR1 and CDR2: SGHRS and YFSETQ. In DNA, the CDR3 is TGCGCCAGCAGTTCCGGACAGCAGAACACTGAAGCTTTCTTT. Translating gives CASSSGQQNTEAFF.

As regards this clone: Other nucleotide sequences from this sample produce the same CDR3. The chain has TRBV6-5 and TRBJ2-7; 11 nucleotides agree with TRBD1. The J segment lost 1 base and the V segment lost 2 bases, leaving 1 base of the junction unmatched. The CDR3 is 15 residues long. Germline V gives CDR1 MNHEY, CDR2 SVGAGI. The CDR3 spells CASSYGQGASYEQYF. The CDR3, as DNA: TGTGCCAGCAGTTACGGACAGGGGGCGTCCTACGAGCAGTACTTC.

This chain links TRBV10-3 with TRBJ2-2; D is perhaps TRBD1 (5 bases). Germline loops: CDR1 ENHRY, CDR2 SYGVKD. Trimming left V 3 bases short and J 7 bases short, with 9 bases between. The CDR3 has 13 residues. The CDR3 DNA follows: TGTGCCATCAGTGATCAGGGAATCGGGGAGCTGTTTTTT. Protein: CAISDQGIGELFF.

This clone came up once. The V gene is TRBV10-3, the J gene TRBJ2-1; possibly TRBD1 for D (5 bases). This CDR3 spans 17 amino acids. V lost 1 base to trimming and J lost 0 bases, with 13 bases between them. Germline V lookup: CDR1 ENHRY, CDR2 SYGVKD. The CDR3 region is CAISEFPRDSSYNEQFF. CDR3 sequence (DNA): TGTGCCATCAGTGAGTTCCCTCGCGACAGCTCCTACAATGAGCAGTTCTTC.

The chain recombines TRBV6-2 or TRBV6-3 with TRBJ2-1; a weak D match, TRBD2 (7 bases). CDR3 size: 17 residues. The germline V gene has CDR1 MNHEY and CDR2 SVGEGT. The ends were cut back, 5 bases at V and 1 base at J, with 18 bases in the middle. Here the CDR3 reads CASSTSREGGSYNEQFF. CDR3 sequence (DNA): TGTGCCAGCAGTACCAGTAGGGAGGGGGGTTCCTACAATGAGCAGTTCTTC.

The CDR3 spells CASSPFLQVKQPQHF. The DNA for the CDR3 is TGTGCCAGCAGCCCCTTCCTTCAGGTAAAACAGCCCCAGCATTTT. V usage is TRBV7-2 and J usage is TRBJ1-5; D is ambiguous. CDR3 size: 15 residues. Per the germline V gene, CDR1 is SGHTA and CDR2 is FQGNSA. V was trimmed by 5 bases and J by 7 bases, leaving 18 bases between them.

The rearrangement links TRBV18 to TRBJ2-2; D is perhaps TRBD1 (6 bases). Germline V gene lookup returns CDR1 KGHSH and CDR2 LQKENI. V gave up 3 bases and J gave up 1 base, with 18 bases separating them. The CDR3 has 18 amino acids. In DNA, the CDR3 is TGTGCCAGCTCACCCTACAGGGTCGCGAAACTGAACACCGGGGAGCTGTTTTTT. Translated, it gives CASSPYRVAKLNTGELFF.

The chain carries TRBV6-5 and TRBJ2-5; D is unclear. Germline V gene data show CDR1 as MNHEY and CDR2 as SVGAGI. V was trimmed by 8 bases and J by 5 bases, leaving 15 bases between them. CDR3 length equals 13 residues. In DNA form, the CDR3 reads TGTGCCAGCGGGCCGCGTTCCGTCGAGACCCAGTACTTC. Protein product: CASGPRSVETQYF.

This clone has just one count. This chain's CDR3 is CASSIIYQETQYF. The CDR3 nucleotides read TGTGCCAGTAGTATAATATACCAAGAGACCCAGTACTTC. The chain recombines TRBV19 with TRBJ2-5; D call uncertain. CDR3 length: 13 amino acids. V dropped 2 bases and J dropped 0 bases, with 4 bases sitting between them. Germline lookup yields CDR1 LNHDA and CDR2 SQIVND (reference sequence). Using reference TRBV19 and TRBJ2-5 for the parts outside the CDR3, the full variable domain is DGGITQSPKYLFRKEGQNVTLSCEQNLNHDAMYWYRQDPGQGLRLIYYSQIVNDFQKGDIAEGYSVSREKKESFPLTVTSAQKNPTAFYLCASSIIYQETQYFGPGTRLLVL.

The chain carries TRBV6-6 and TRBJ1-1; perhaps TRBD1 as D (5 bases). The V gene lost 0 bases and the J gene lost 3 bases, with 8 bases spanning the gap. In germline, CDR1 is MNHNY, CDR2 SVGAGI (reference sequence). CDR3 length: 14 residues. In DNA, the CDR3 is TGTGCCAGCAGTTACTCGGGGACTTACACTGAAGCTTTCTTT. Its protein is CASSYSGTYTEAFF.

The chain joins TRBV15 to TRBJ2-3; the match to TRBD2 covers 10 bases. Germline V gene data show CDR1 as LNHNV and CDR2 as YYDKDF (reference sequence). The CDR3 runs to 16 residues. The V and J ends lost 3 bases and 4 bases, in that order; junction bases with no gene match: 7. The CDR3 bases are TGTGCCACCAGCAGGCAATTAGCGGGAGGTGCAGATACGCAGTATTTT. Encoded protein: CATSRQLAGGADTQYF.

This clone turned up a few times. V usage is TRBV18 and J usage is TRBJ2-2, with 14 positions matching TRBD2. Germline loops: CDR1 KGHSH, CDR2 LQKENI. V was clipped by 1 base and J by 0 bases; unmatched bases: 7. This CDR3 is built from 20 residues. This chain's CDR3 is CASSPRASGLAGANTGELFF. The CDR3 coding sequence is TGTGCCAGCTCACCACGAGCCTCGGGACTAGCGGGAGCGAACACCGGGGAGCTGTTTTTT.

The J gene is TRBJ2-1, the V gene TRBV20-1; 8 bases fit TRBD2. With 3 bases clipped from V and 3 bases from J, the junction kept 4 bases outside the gene matches. Germline CDR1 DFQATT, CDR2 SNEGSKA (reference sequence). This CDR3 region has 14 residues. The CDR3 DNA is TGCAGTGCTAGTGTAGCGGGAATCTACAATGAGCAGTTCTTC. Its translation: CSASVAGIYNEQFF.

The chain recombines TRBV1 with TRBJ2-5; TRBD1 was called by the table and not checked on the DNA. TRBV1 constitutes a pseudogene. This CDR3 comprises 17 residues. CDR3 loop: CTSSQEGGQGAQETQYF. For the CDR3, the DNA is TGCACCAGCAGCCAAGAAGGGGGACAGGGGGCCCAAGAGACCCAGTACTTC.

The J gene is TRBJ2-1, the V gene TRBV19; 12 nucleotides line up with TRBD2. CDR1 LNHDA and CDR2 SQIVND come from the germline V gene (reference sequence). The CDR3 runs 18 residues. V lost 5 bases, J lost 2 bases, and 10 bases stayed unmatched. The CDR3, as DNA: TGTGCCAGTAGTCCAACGACTAGCGGGAGTAGGACCTACAATGAGCAGTTCTTC. It specifies CASSPTTSGSRTYNEQFF.

This rearrangement joins TRBV5-6 to TRBJ2-7, with TRBD1 matching over 7 bases. The CDR3 runs 14 residues. Germline CDR1 is SGHDT and CDR2 is YYEEEE. The V gene end was trimmed by 3 bases and the J gene end by 2 bases; junction bases not matched to a gene: 5. DNA of the CDR3: TGTGCCAGCAGCTATTTCGGACAGGCCTACGAGCAGTACTTC. Its translation is CASSYFGQAYEQYF.

This CDR3 reads CASSEQGGGTDTQYF. The CDR3 coding sequence is TGTGCCAGCAGTGAACAGGGAGGGGGCACAGATACGCAGTATTTT. The gene calls are TRBV2 and TRBJ2-3, with 7 bases matching TRBD2. The length of the CDR3 is 15 residues. The junction had 3 bases not matched to a gene; V was cut back by 2 bases and J by 1 base. Germline V lookup: CDR1 SNHLY, CDR2 FYNNEI.

This chain connects TRBV27 to TRBJ2-2; 7 bases agree with TRBD2. In germline, CDR1 is MNHEY, CDR2 SMNVEV (reference sequence). The CDR3 is 15 residues long. The J segment lost 5 bases and the V segment lost 7 bases, leaving 10 bases of the junction unmatched. The CDR3 DNA sequence: TGTGCCAGCACCATGCTAGCTAGCGGAACCGGGGAGCTGTTTTTT. Translation gives CASTMLASGTGELFF.

This clone turned up a few times. This chain connects TRBV5-6 to TRBJ2-1; TRBD2 matches 8 bases. Per the germline V gene, CDR1 is SGHDT and CDR2 is YYEEEE. J lost 6 bases, V lost 2 bases, and 4 bases had no gene match. This CDR3 comprises 14 residues. This chain's CDR3 is CASSLQAGGNEQFF. Here the CDR3 DNA reads TGTGCCAGCAGCTTACAGGCGGGGGGCAATGAGCAGTTCTTC.

V is TRBV5-4 and J is TRBJ1-6, with a possible D match to TRBD1 (5 bases). This CDR3 region has 14 residues. The germline V and J ends were trimmed by 5 bases and 8 bases, with 14 bases remaining between them. Germline V gene sequence: CDR1 SGHNT, CDR2 YYREEE (reference sequence). CDR3 loop: CASRPDIDDSPLHF. The CDR3 DNA reads TGTGCCAGCAGGCCGGACATTGATGATTCACCCCTCCACTTT.

The CDR3 sequence is CASRTSGTYEQYF. In DNA, the CDR3 is TGTGCCAGCAGGACTAGCGGGACCTACGAGCAGTACTTC. V is TRBV25-1 and J is TRBJ2-7; 11 nucleotides line up with TRBD2. Germline loops: CDR1 MGHDK, CDR2 SYGVNS. The CDR3 covers 13 residues. Trimming took 6 bases from V and 2 from J; bases not matched to a gene: 0.

The count of this clone is one. The chain combines TRBV6-2 or TRBV6-3 with TRBJ1-3, with D perhaps matching TRBD1 (5 bases). The CDR3 consists of 13 residues. Germline V CDR1 and CDR2: MNHEY, SVGEGT. The V end lost 2 bases, the J end lost 8 bases, and 10 bases lay between the germline ends. In nucleotides, the CDR3 is TGTGCCAGCAGTTACGGAGGGGAAGACACCATATATTTT. It yields the protein CASSYGGEDTIYF.

V is TRBV29-1 and J is TRBJ2-1, with TRBD2 matching 9 bases. Trimming took 2 bases from V and 4 from J; bases not matched to a gene: 3. Germline assignment: CDR1 SQVTM and CDR2 ANQGSEA. The CDR3 length is 14 residues. CDR3 sequence (DNA): TGCAGCGTTGAACTAGCGGGGCGGTACAATGAGCAGTTCTTC. Amino acid sequence: CSVELAGRYNEQFF.

A note on this clone: Its ends do not fully match the called genes, so a read error is possible. CDR3 in DNA: TGTGCCAGCAGCTTTTCCGGAAGCCGACAGTACTACGAGCAGTACTTC. It codes for CASSFSGSRQYYEQYF. This chain connects TRBV5-1 to TRBJ2-7, with a possible D match to TRBD1 (5 bases). The germline gives CDR1 SGHRS, CDR2 YFSETQ. CDR3 size: 16 residues. Drawing the rest from reference TRBV5-1 and TRBJ2-7, the complete variable domain is KAGVTQTPRYLIKTRGQQVTLSCSPISGHRSVSWYQQTPGQGLQFLFEYFSETQRNKGNFPGRFSGRQFSNSRSEMNVSTLELGDSALYLCASSFSGSRQYYEQYFGPGTRLTVT.